These 28 T cell receptor beta chains were sequenced from one sample in a study of blood T cell repertoires in COVID-19 (dated by TCRdb to 2020 to 2021). The library came from the immunoSEQ multiplex PCR assay. In TCRdb, the immuneACCESS table is reduced to in-frame sequences with V and J assigned. These tables do not hold every clone; where another copy was compared, an unresolved V gene accounts for under half, and the others remain unexplained. This sample has around 200,000 clones in its table, and approximately 83% of those were observed once. The leading ten clones occupy 0.95% to 1.5% of the sample. Sequencing was done on a sample of peripheral blood. These receptors originate from a young woman with COVID-19, enrolled during active disease.

The chain combines TRBV7-3 with TRBJ2-3; D is possibly TRBD2 (5 bases). This CDR3 contains 15 residues. V was shortened by 2 bases and J by 0 bases, with 9 bases between the two germline ends. Germline assignment: CDR1 SGHTA and CDR2 FQGTGA. CDR3 sequence: CASSLGRVSTDTQYF. The DNA for the CDR3 is TGTGCCAGCAGCTTAGGGCGGGTGAGCACAGATACGCAGTATTTT.

V usage is TRBV7-9 and J usage is TRBJ1-1, with D possibly matching TRBD1 (6 bases). Per germline, CDR1 SEHNR and CDR2 FQNEAQ (reference sequence). The CDR3 is 13 residues long. V was shortened by 8 bases and J by 4 bases, with 14 bases between the two germline ends. In DNA, the CDR3 is TGTGCCAGCTTTCATACAGGGACCACTGAAGCTTTCTTT. Protein sequence: CASFHTGTTEAFF.

The V gene is TRBV19, the J gene TRBJ1-1, with a weak D call TRBD1 (6 bases). The germline gives CDR1 LNHDA, CDR2 SQIVND (reference sequence). The CDR3 spans 13 residues. V gave up 0 bases and J gave up 5 bases, with 7 bases separating them. CDR3 sequence (DNA): TGTGCCAGTAGTATAGACAGGGGTACTGAAGCTTTCTTT. Protein: CASSIDRGTEAFF.

The genes are TRBV19 and TRBJ2-1; 7 bases line up with TRBD2. Germline CDR1 reads LNHDA; CDR2 reads SQIVND (reference sequence). V trimming: 5 bases; J trimming: 9 bases; junction bases outside the gene matches: 13. The CDR3 is made up of 15 amino acids. The CDR3 protein is CASSPKTGLISEQFF. The DNA for the CDR3 is TGTGCCAGTAGTCCGAAAACGGGACTAATTAGTGAGCAGTTCTTC.

This rearrangement joins TRBV6-6 to TRBJ1-3, with 7 bases identical to TRBD1. Trimming removed 6 bases from V and 2 bases from J; junction bases left unmatched: 1. Germline CDR1 and CDR2: MNHNY and SVGAGI (reference sequence). There are 13 residues in the CDR3. In DNA form, the CDR3 reads TGTGCCAGCAGGACAGGGACTGGAAACACCATATATTTT. Residues: CASRTGTGNTIYF.

The chain recombines TRBV19 with TRBJ1-4; maybe TRBD1 (5 bases). CDR1 and CDR2 from the germline V gene are LNHDA and SQIVND (reference sequence). The CDR3 extends over 15 amino acids. The germline V and J ends were trimmed by 3 bases and 3 bases, with 11 bases remaining between them. CDR3 sequence (DNA): TGTGCCAGTAGTATTGGAGGGGTATCTAATGAAAAACTGTTTTTT. As protein: CASSIGGVSNEKLFF.

This clone was detected a few times. The J gene is TRBJ1-5, the V gene TRBV3-1 (or the pseudogene TRBV3-2); D is perhaps TRBD1 (5 bases). V was trimmed by 4 bases and J by 2 bases, leaving 12 bases between them. Looked up from germline, CDR1 is LGHDT and CDR2 is YNNKEL (reference sequence). The CDR3 is 15 residues long. The CDR3 DNA sequence: TGTGCCAGCAGCCTAACAGGTGAAGGCAATCAGCCCCAGCATTTT. This gives the protein CASSLTGEGNQPQHF.

The chain links TRBV18 to TRBJ2-2, with 7 nucleotides matching TRBD1. Germline CDR1 reads KGHSH; CDR2 reads LQKENI. CDR3 length: 14 residues. V was clipped by 6 bases and J by 2 bases; unmatched bases: 3. This chain's CDR3 is CASSGTENTGELFF. In nucleotides, the CDR3 is TGTGCCAGCTCGGGGACAGAAAACACCGGGGAGCTGTTTTTT. The entire variable domain, with the rest obtained from reference TRBV18 and TRBJ2-2, is as follows: NAGVMQNPRHLVRRRGQEARLRCSPMKGHSHVYWYRQLPEEGLKFMVYLQKENIIDESGMPKERFSAEFPKEGPSILRIQQVVRGDSAAYFCASSGTENTGELFFGEGSRLTVL.

This clone showed up just a few times. This chain joins TRBV7-9 and TRBJ1-6; D ambiguous. The CDR3 is 13 amino acids. Trimming removed 6 bases at V and 7 bases at J, with 10 bases between. Germline values: CDR1 SEHNR, CDR2 FQNEAQ (reference sequence). The CDR3 spells CASSDYGNSPLHF. CDR3 sequence (DNA): TGTGCCAGCAGTGACTACGGGAATTCACCCCTCCACTTT.

The chain carries TRBV5-5 and TRBJ2-1; D is undetermined. Germline CDR1 and CDR2: SGHKS and YYEKEE (reference sequence). The CDR3 is 16 amino acids. Trimming took 3 bases from V and 8 from J, leaving 21 bases between them. CDR3 coding DNA: TGTGCCAGCAGCTCCTCCCTATATCCGGAGATCTATGAGCAGTTCTTC. It translates to CASSSSLYPEIYEQFF.

The DNA of the CDR3 is TGCGCCAGCAGCTTCAGTACGGGGAACACTGAAGCTTTCTTT. It translates to CASSFSTGNTEAFF. The rearrangement joins TRBV5-1 to TRBJ1-1; D remains ambiguous. CDR1 is SGHRS and CDR2 is YFSETQ in the germline V gene. This CDR3 comprises 14 residues. V lost 2 bases to trimming and J lost 1 base, with 9 bases between them.

This clone was detected once. The V gene is TRBV7-9, the J gene TRBJ1-4; D ambiguous. Trimming stripped 6 bases from V and 0 bases from J, with 11 bases between. CDR3 size: 15 residues. The germline V gene encodes CDR1 SEHNR and CDR2 FQNEAQ (reference sequence). The CDR3: CASSPEGSTNEKLFF. CDR3 nucleotide sequence: TGTGCCAGCAGTCCCGAGGGTTCAACTAATGAAAAACTGTTTTTT.

V usage is TRBV27 and J usage is TRBJ1-1; no clear D gene. Germline assignment: CDR1 MNHEY and CDR2 SMNVEV (reference sequence). V was pared by 3 bases and J by 0 bases, with 14 bases between. This CDR3 contains 16 residues. The CDR3 DNA follows: TGTGCCAGCAGTTTTGGCAGTTTATACATGAACACTGAAGCTTTCTTT. This translates into CASSFGSLYMNTEAFF.

The CDR3 here is CASSQGPAASSYNEQFF. Here the CDR3 DNA reads TGTGCCAGCAGCCAAGGACCAGCGGCCAGCTCCTACAATGAGCAGTTCTTC. The chain uses TRBV3-1 (or the pseudogene TRBV3-2) and TRBJ2-1; perhaps TRBD2 as D (5 bases). Germline V lookup: CDR1 LGHDT, CDR2 YNNKEL (reference sequence). The V end was cut by 1 base, the J end by 0 bases, with 13 bases between. The CDR3 extends over 17 amino acids.

The chain carries TRBV28 and TRBJ2-1; perhaps TRBD2 as D (7 bases). From germline, CDR1 is MDHEN and CDR2 SYDVKM. Trimming removed 4 bases at V and 8 bases at J, with 21 bases between. The CDR3 totals 16 residues. The CDR3 DNA sequence: TGTGCCAGCAGTTCCCCCCATGGGGGGGGGCGGGATGAGCAGTTCTTC. As protein: CASSSPHGGGRDEQFF.

V gene TRBV6-5 combines with J gene TRBJ1-6; D not resolved. Trimming cost V 0 bases and J 5 bases, with 8 bases left between them. This CDR3 contains 15 residues. The germline V gene encodes CDR1 MNHEY and CDR2 SVGAGI. Written as DNA, the CDR3 is TGTGCCAGCAGTTACTCGGCACCCGATAATTCACCCCTCCACTTT. This encodes CASSYSAPDNSPLHF.

The DNA of the CDR3 is TGTGCCATCACCTTACAGGGGAACGGGGAGCTGTTTTTT. Translating it yields CAITLQGNGELFF. The chain combines TRBV10-3 with TRBJ2-2; TRBD1 aligns across 7 bases. CDR3 length equals 13 residues. The ends lost 7 bases at V and 7 bases at J; junction bases unmatched: 6. Germline loops: CDR1 ENHRY, CDR2 SYGVKD.

The chain recombines TRBV6-4 with TRBJ2-3; 10 bases match TRBD2. In germline, CDR1 is MRHNA, CDR2 SNTAGT. The CDR3 has 15 residues. Trimming cost V 5 bases and J 7 bases; bases outside gene matches: 9. For the CDR3, the DNA is TGTGCCAGCAGTAGTTCAGCGGGGGGGCGGAATACGCAGTATTTT. This sequence encodes CASSSSAGGRNTQYF.

CDR3 sequence (DNA): TGTGCCAGCAGTCCCAGGGGGATGAACACTGAAGCTTTCTTT. It yields the protein CASSPRGMNTEAFF. This chain uses TRBV6-6 with TRBJ1-1, with TRBD1 matching 7 bases. Germline CDR1 and CDR2: MNHNY and SVGAGI (reference sequence). J was trimmed by 0 bases and V by 5 bases; bases with no gene match: 3. The CDR3 is 14 amino acids.

This chain links TRBV6-5 with TRBJ1-2, with D possibly being TRBD1 (5 bases). This CDR3 has 15 residues. Deletions cut 6 bases from V and 2 bases from J, with 16 bases between. Germline V gene sequence: CDR1 MNHEY, CDR2 SVGAGI. The CDR3 DNA reads as TGTGCCAGCAGGCCCTCCCTTACAGGAAACTATGGCTACACCTTC. Translating gives CASRPSLTGNYGYTF.

The chain has TRBV5-1 and TRBJ2-3; 8 bases match TRBD2. V shed 1 base and J 2 bases; nucleotides not matched to a gene: 12. The CDR3 is made up of 18 amino acids. CDR1 is SGHRS, CDR2 YFSETQ, per germline. The CDR3: CASSLRRESGGTTDTQYF. CDR3 coding DNA: TGCGCCAGCAGCTTGAGACGAGAGAGCGGGGGAACCACAGATACGCAGTATTTT.

This clone was recorded a few times. V gene TRBV12-5 combines with J gene TRBJ2-7, with 8 bases aligning to TRBD2. Germline CDR1 is LGHNT and CDR2 is FRNRAP. The CDR3 loop spans 18 amino acids. V lost 0 bases to trimming and J lost 2 bases; unmatched junction nucleotides: 12. The DNA for the CDR3 is TGTGCTAGTGGTTTGGTATCCCTTACGGGAGGGCCAACCTACGAGCAGTACTTC. Its protein product is CASGLVSLTGGPTYEQYF.

The V and J genes are TRBV9 and TRBJ2-1; 7 bases fit TRBD1. Trimming took 2 bases from V and 0 from J; bases not matched to a gene: 5. The CDR3 is 16 amino acids. In germline, CDR1 is SGDLS, CDR2 YYNGEE. As DNA, the CDR3 is TGTGCCAGCAGCGTGACAGGGCAAAGCTCCTACAATGAGCAGTTCTTC. This gives the protein CASSVTGQSSYNEQFF.

V and J are TRBV5-6 and TRBJ2-5; TRBD2 matches at 7 bases. V trimming: 4 bases; J trimming: 4 bases; junction bases outside the gene matches: 4. Germline loops: CDR1 SGHDT, CDR2 YYEEEE. The CDR3 runs 13 residues. The chain's CDR3 is CASSLLARETQYF. In DNA, the CDR3 is TGTGCCAGCAGCCTACTAGCGCGAGAGACCCAGTACTTC.

This clone appeared a single time. The CDR3 bases are TGTGCCAGCAGCGTAGAGTCCGGGGGCTATGGCTACACCTTC. This translates into CASSVESGGYGYTF. This chain joins TRBV9 and TRBJ1-2; maybe TRBD1 (5 bases). CDR1 is SGDLS, CDR2 YYNGEE, per germline. This CDR3 contains 14 residues. Trimming left V 0 bases short and J 4 bases short, with 10 bases between.

The chain links TRBV7-9 to TRBJ2-1; the match to TRBD2 covers 11 bases. V gave up 5 bases and J gave up 1 base; unmatched junction bases: 10. The V gene's germline CDR1 is SEHNR and CDR2 FQNEAQ (reference sequence). The CDR3 loop spans 18 amino acids. CDR3 protein: CASSGSGRAGQSYNEQFF. DNA of the CDR3: TGTGCCAGCAGCGGTAGCGGGAGGGCCGGGCAATCCTACAATGAGCAGTTCTTC.

CDR3 in DNA: TGTGCCATCAGTGAGTCGGGACAGATATCCTACGAGCAGTACTTC. Its protein product is CAISESGQISYEQYF. The genes are TRBV10-3 and TRBJ2-7; TRBD1 matches 7 bases. The length of the CDR3 is 15 residues. V trimming: 0 bases; J trimming: 1 base; junction bases outside the gene matches: 3. Per germline, CDR1 ENHRY and CDR2 SYGVKD.

This clone was seen only a few times. V gene TRBV9 combines with J gene TRBJ2-7; D may be TRBD1 (5 bases). Trimming took off 3 bases at V and 7 bases at J, with 17 bases between the two ends. CDR1 and CDR2 from the germline V gene are SGDLS and YYNGEE. The CDR3 runs to 14 residues. CDR3: CASSARRGLGEQYF. The CDR3 DNA reads TGTGCCAGCAGCGCCCGAAGGGGTCTGGGGGAGCAGTACTTC.